This is a list of T cell receptor beta chains from one sample in a study of response to subunit inactivated influenza vaccine. MiXCR was run by TCRdb on the RT-PCR reads, yielding one entry per CDR3 protein. There are 650,000 to 800,000 distinct CDR3 sequences in the sample; around 13% occur only once, and less than 7% lies in the top ten. Sequenced material: PBMCs from blood, taken less than 15 days before vaccination. Source of these receptors: a man between 45 and 60 years old who received an inactivated influenza vaccine. The conserved cysteine and the conserved F or W are not part of the CDR3 here.

V gene: TRBV12-3/TRBV12-4
J gene: TRBJ1-5
CDR3 protein: ASSFKEQNQPQH

V gene: TRBV18
J gene: TRBJ2-7
CDR3 protein: ASSPYPRYEQY

V gene: TRBV20-1
J gene: TRBJ2-1
CDR3 protein: SADGRTNEQF

V gene: TRBV12-3/TRBV12-4
J gene: TRBJ2-7
CDR3 protein: ASTLSGYEQY

V gene: TRBV20-1
J gene: TRBJ2-3
CDR3 protein: SAQKEPGLAKPGGTDTQY

V gene: TRBV28
J gene: TRBJ2-7
CDR3 protein: ASSLVTGGGYEQY

V gene: TRBV5-1
J gene: TRBJ2-7
CDR3 protein: ASSPGVNKDPYEQY

V gene: TRBV7-9
J gene: TRBJ1-1
CDR3 protein: ASSRGQQNTEAF

V gene: TRBV7-2
J gene: TRBJ2-7
CDR3 protein: ASSLEHRATYEQY

V gene: TRBV6-1
J gene: TRBJ1-1
CDR3 protein: ASSAFPPGTASPEAF

V gene: TRBV2
J gene: TRBJ2-2
CDR3 protein: ASREVAGGFGELF

V gene: TRBV15
J gene: TRBJ1-1
CDR3 protein: ATSRSTGVAF

V gene: TRBV25-1
J gene: TRBJ1-2
CDR3 protein: ASSSTGLYGYT

V gene: TRBV6-2/TRBV6-3
J gene: TRBJ2-7
CDR3 protein: ASSSQANPPRPYEQY

V gene: TRBV20-1
J gene: TRBJ2-1
CDR3 protein: SAPEYNEQF

V gene: TRBV6-2/TRBV6-3
J gene: TRBJ2-7
CDR3 protein: ASSYSIGTPKFNEQY

V gene: TRBV11-2
J gene: TRBJ2-7
CDR3 protein: ASSSLDEQY

V gene: TRBV15
J gene: TRBJ1-2
CDR3 protein: ATSRDPGYGYT

V gene: TRBV7-8
J gene: TRBJ2-3
CDR3 protein: ASSWGRGVTDTQY

V gene: TRBV20-1
J gene: TRBJ2-3
CDR3 protein: SARGATTDTQY

V gene: TRBV6-2/TRBV6-3
J gene: TRBJ2-7
CDR3 protein: ASSPFGGITYEQY

V gene: TRBV15
J gene: TRBJ2-7
CDR3 protein: ATSIGTANVYEQY

V gene: TRBV10-3
J gene: TRBJ2-7
CDR3 protein: AISLPDRSYEQY

V gene: TRBV28
J gene: TRBJ1-5
CDR3 protein: ASSLNPTPARRQH

V gene: TRBV10-3
J gene: TRBJ1-1
CDR3 protein: AISESRGTPSRTEAF

V gene: TRBV12-3/TRBV12-4
J gene: TRBJ1-1
CDR3 protein: ASSATGGHTEAF

V gene: TRBV6-2/TRBV6-3
J gene: TRBJ1-3
CDR3 protein: ASSYGTDGRNTIY

V gene: TRBV29-1
J gene: TRBJ1-1
CDR3 protein: SVVRQTNTEAF

V gene: TRBV29-1
J gene: TRBJ2-3
CDR3 protein: SVEFRLAGTDTQY

V gene: TRBV4-1
J gene: TRBJ2-7
CDR3 protein: ASSQDLQGPGEQY

V gene: TRBV6-1
J gene: TRBJ2-7
CDR3 protein: ASTQAQGSYEQY

V gene: TRBV7-6
J gene: TRBJ1-3
CDR3 protein: ASSLTGVGNTIY

V gene: TRBV12-3/TRBV12-4
J gene: TRBJ2-4
CDR3 protein: ASSSGLTKNIQY

V gene: TRBV12-3/TRBV12-4
J gene: TRBJ2-1
CDR3 protein: ASSLKQEGNEQF

V gene: TRBV25-1
J gene: TRBJ2-3
CDR3 protein: ASSASFLTDTQY

V gene: TRBV5-1
J gene: TRBJ2-1
CDR3 protein: ASSLEGQGFYNEQF

V gene: TRBV10-2
J gene: TRBJ1-3
CDR3 protein: ASINTELTGNTIY

V gene: TRBV27
J gene: TRBJ2-1
CDR3 protein: ASSPEWLAQGRYNEQF

V gene: TRBV28
J gene: TRBJ2-7
CDR3 protein: ASSFEGYSYEQY

V gene: TRBV5-1
J gene: TRBJ2-5
CDR3 protein: ASSLTGGLYQETQY

V gene: TRBV18
J gene: TRBJ2-1
CDR3 protein: ASSAHVGDEQF

V gene: TRBV27
J gene: TRBJ2-1
CDR3 protein: ASSLLTSGKVNEQF

V gene: TRBV7-9
J gene: TRBJ2-1
CDR3 protein: ASSLIAGGHNEQF

V gene: TRBV4-1
J gene: TRBJ1-2
CDR3 protein: ASSQERTGAGYGYT

V gene: TRBV3-1
J gene: TRBJ2-2
CDR3 protein: ASSQERRTGELF

V gene: TRBV6-5
J gene: TRBJ2-7
CDR3 protein: ASSYDGGAYEQY

V gene: TRBV5-1
J gene: TRBJ1-1
CDR3 protein: ASSDQGGGTEAF

V gene: TRBV5-1
J gene: TRBJ2-1
CDR3 protein: ASSGTPGLSVNEQF

V gene: TRBV4-3
J gene: TRBJ1-2
CDR3 protein: ASSQVIRSLFYT

V gene: TRBV12-3/TRBV12-4
J gene: TRBJ1-2
CDR3 protein: ASRQMDRGTT

V gene: TRBV2
J gene: TRBJ1-1
CDR3 protein: ASRGGETGEAF

V gene: TRBV29-1
J gene: TRBJ2-5
CDR3 protein: SVEMGGPKY